What follows are 19 T cell receptor beta chains derived from one specimen sequenced in a study of T cell changes during pregnancy in multiple sclerosis. Method: immunoSEQ multiplex PCR; TCRdb's copy keeps in-frame clones and lacks some. This sample carries under 65,000 clones, about nine tenths of them seen once, and the ten largest clones take roughly 1.4%. This material consisted of peripheral blood, taken in the second trimester of pregnancy. These receptors were obtained from a female donor with multiple sclerosis, enrolled in a pregnancy study.

The J gene is TRBJ2-5, the V gene TRBV11-2; 8 nucleotides line up with TRBD1. The CDR3 totals 14 residues. Trimming took 2 bases from V and 5 from J; bases not matched to a gene: 4. Germline CDR1 is SGHAT and CDR2 is FQNNGV. The CDR3 nucleotides are TGTGCCAGCAGCTTACAGACAGGGGAGGAGACCCAGTACTTC. This translates into CASSLQTGEETQYF. Full variable domain (rest looked up from reference TRBV11-2 and TRBJ2-5): EAGVAQSPRYKIIEKRQSVAFWCNPISGHATLYWYQQILGQGPKLLIQFQNNGVVDDSQLPKDRFSAERLKGVDSTLKIQPAKLEDSAVYLCASSLQTGEETQYFGPGTRLLVL.

The gene calls are TRBV4-1 and TRBJ2-7; tentatively, D is TRBD2 (6 bases). Trimming stripped 0 bases from V and 6 bases from J, with 18 bases between. Germline V gene data show CDR1 as MGHRA and CDR2 as YSYEKL. The length of the CDR3 is 16 residues. CDR3 in amino acids: CASSQDIFAGLGEQYF. CDR3 nucleotide sequence: TGCGCCAGCAGCCAAGATATCTTCGCGGGGTTGGGCGAGCAGTACTTC.

The chain couples TRBV6-1 to TRBJ1-5; 7 bases map to TRBD1. CDR1 and CDR2 from the germline V gene are MNHNS and SASEGT. This CDR3 has 13 residues. V lost 5 bases to trimming and J lost 5 bases; unmatched junction nucleotides: 3. CDR3: CASSIQGDQPQHF. The CDR3 nucleotides read TGTGCCAGCAGTATCCAGGGGGATCAGCCCCAGCATTTT.

CDR3 sequence: CASKGESSYNSPLHF. CDR3 bases: TGTGCCAGCAAAGGGGAAAGCTCCTATAATTCACCCCTCCACTTT. The V call is TRBV2, the J call TRBJ1-6; maybe TRBD1 (5 bases). The V end lost 7 bases, the J end lost 0 bases, and 10 bases lay between the germline ends. Germline V CDR1 and CDR2: SNHLY, FYNNEI. The CDR3 consists of 15 residues.

This clone was recorded only once. The chain has TRBV6-6 and TRBJ1-3, with D unclear. Trimming removed 5 bases from V and 4 bases from J, with 15 bases in between. The CDR3 is 15 amino acids. The germline V gene encodes CDR1 MNHNY and CDR2 SVGAGI (reference sequence). In nucleotides, the CDR3 is TGTGCCAGCAGTAATCAGGTTTCGGGAGGAAACACCATATATTTT. Amino acids: CASSNQVSGGNTIYF.

This clone was detected only once. The chain carries TRBV19 and TRBJ1-4, with a tentative D call TRBD1 (5 bases). The CDR3 is made up of 15 amino acids. Between the trimmed V and J ends, which lost 5 bases and 7 bases, there was a span of 17 bases. CDR1 and CDR2 (germline): LNHDA, SQIVND (reference sequence). This CDR3 reads CASSWIGGAGEKLFF. CDR3 DNA: TGTGCCAGTAGTTGGATCGGAGGGGCCGGTGAAAAACTGTTTTTT.

J is TRBJ1-2 and V is TRBV4-2; D perhaps matches TRBD1 (5 bases). Looked up from germline, CDR1 is LGHNA and CDR2 is YNFKEQ. Trimming stripped 4 bases from V and 5 bases from J, with 11 bases between. CDR3 length: 13 residues. CDR3 nucleotide sequence: TGTGCCAGCAGCCCTACCTCAGGGTATGGCTACACCTTC. Amino acids: CASSPTSGYGYTF.

The rearrangement links TRBV2 to TRBJ1-2; 8 bases line up with TRBD1. V lost 6 bases to trimming and J lost 10 bases; unmatched junction nucleotides: 7. Germline V gene data show CDR1 as SNHLY and CDR2 as FYNNEI. The CDR3 consists of 12 residues. CDR3 sequence (DNA): TGTGCCAGCAGCCTCGGACAGGGTGCCTACACCTTC. Protein: CASSLGQGAYTF.

This clone is a singleton in its sample. The CDR3 DNA reads as TGTGCCAGCAGCTTGTGGGGAGATAGCAATCAGCCCCAGCATTTT. Translating gives CASSLWGDSNQPQHF. The genes are TRBV5-5 and TRBJ1-5, with D hard to call. This CDR3 spans 15 amino acids. V lost 1 base and J lost 0, with 8 bases in between. The germline gives CDR1 SGHKS, CDR2 YYEKEE (reference sequence).

The rearrangement joins TRBV27 to TRBJ1-5; D may be TRBD1 (5 bases). Germline assignment: CDR1 MNHEY and CDR2 SMNVEV (reference sequence). The CDR3 has 14 amino acids. V lost 3 bases, J lost 3 bases, and 9 bases lay in between. DNA for the CDR3: TGTGCCAGCAGTTTCGACAGAAACAATCAGCCCCAGCATTTT. This gives the protein CASSFDRNNQPQHF.

The J gene is TRBJ2-5, the V gene TRBV14, with 8 bases matching TRBD1. The V gene's germline CDR1 is SGHDN and CDR2 FVKESK. The CDR3 runs 13 residues. J lost 3 bases, V lost 7 bases, and 4 bases had no gene match. The DNA of the CDR3 is TGTGCCAGCAAGCTACAGGGGGAAGAGACCCAGTACTTC. Translation gives CASKLQGEETQYF.

The gene calls are TRBV9 and TRBJ1-2; tentatively, D is TRBD1 (5 bases). The germline V and J ends were trimmed by 0 bases and 2 bases, with 8 bases remaining between them. CDR3 size: 14 residues. Germline values: CDR1 SGDLS, CDR2 YYNGEE. The CDR3 bases are TGTGCCAGCAGCGTAGATCAGGGAAACTATGGCTACACCTTC. This codes for CASSVDQGNYGYTF.

This clone was found once. This chain joins TRBV2 and TRBJ1-2; possibly TRBD1 for D (5 bases). This CDR3 contains 15 residues. CDR1 SNHLY and CDR2 FYNNEI come from the germline V gene. V dropped 2 bases and J dropped 3 bases, with 13 bases sitting between them. CDR3 sequence (DNA): TGTGCCAGCAGTGAATCGGGTCAGGGTGACTATGGCTACACCTTC. This encodes CASSESGQGDYGYTF.

The chain joins TRBV21-1 to TRBJ2-3; TRBD2 reflects the table's D call only, with no check against the DNA. TRBV21-1 is annotated as a pseudogene. The CDR3 is made up of 17 amino acids. The CDR3 region has the DNA TGTGCCACAAAAAGGGCTAGCGGGGGGGATGTAGTGGATACGCAGTATTTT. Amino acids: CATKRASGGDVVDTQYF.

CDR3 protein: CASSLNSGGLTGELFF. The CDR3 nucleotides read TGCGCCAGCAGCTTGAATAGCGGGGGGCTTACCGGGGAGCTGTTTTTT. The chain links TRBV5-1 to TRBJ2-2; 10 bases map to TRBD2. With V trimmed by 1 base and J by 5 bases, 5 bases remained unmatched. This CDR3 spans 16 amino acids. Germline V lookup: CDR1 SGHRS, CDR2 YFSETQ. Full variable domain (rest looked up from reference TRBV5-1 and TRBJ2-2): KAGVTQTPRYLIKTRGQQVTLSCSPISGHRSVSWYQQTPGQGLQFLFEYFSETQRNKGNFPGRFSGRQFSNSRSEMNVSTLELGDSALYLCASSLNSGGLTGELFFGEGSRLTVL.

The gene calls are TRBV14 and TRBJ2-7; maybe TRBD2 (5 bases). The CDR3 loop spans 16 amino acids. Trimming cost V 4 bases and J 3 bases, with 19 bases left between them. Germline CDR1 and CDR2: SGHDN and FVKESK. CDR3 sequence reads: CASSLIISSSLYEQYF. CDR3 nucleotide sequence: TGTGCCAGCAGCCTGATCATTTCTAGCAGTCTCTACGAGCAGTACTTC.

The V gene is TRBV28, the J gene TRBJ1-2, with TRBD1 matching over 7 bases. The CDR3 totals 13 residues. Trimming removed 11 bases from V and 0 bases from J; junction bases left unmatched: 6. CDR1 and CDR2 from the germline V gene are MDHEN and SYDVKM. The CDR3 here is CAVRDRANYGYTF. The CDR3, as DNA: TGTGCCGTCCGGGACAGAGCTAACTATGGCTACACCTTC.

J is TRBJ2-3 and V is TRBV10-2; D may be TRBD2 (5 bases). From germline, CDR1 is WSHSY and CDR2 SAAADI. The CDR3 has 17 amino acids. V was shortened by 2 bases and J by 2 bases, with 17 bases between the two germline ends. As DNA, the CDR3 is TGCGCCAGCAGTGAGCTTTACCTAGCCTTTATCACAGATACGCAGTATTTT. Amino acid sequence: CASSELYLAFITDTQYF.

The rearrangement links TRBV2 to TRBJ2-7; 7 bases fit TRBD2. The CDR3 runs to 16 residues. Germline trimming cut 4 bases from V and 2 bases from J; bases unmatched to any gene: 11. Germline assignment: CDR1 SNHLY and CDR2 FYNNEI. The DNA of the CDR3 is TGTGCCAGCAGTGCTGGGTACCTAGCGGAAACCTACGAGCAGTACTTC. This translates into CASSAGYLAETYEQYF.